A selection of T cell receptor beta chains follows, all from one sample in a study of T-cell memory formation after mild COVID-19. TCRdb redid the calling of the 5' RACE reads with MiXCR, one entry per CDR3 protein. The repertoire includes some 100,000 distinct CDR3 sequences, around 10% of them detected once, and approximately 40% sits in the top ten. Sequencing was done on a sample of PBMCs or a T cell subset sorted from them (not recorded which). The receptors derive from a man aged 18 to 30 who had mild COVID-19 (a few samples of this study predate the infection). Cell type and time point are not known. CDR3s include the opening cysteine and the closing phenylalanine or tryptophan. The D gene is left open where the match is weak. Part of the rows lack a size; the others show once, few, many or a class for expanded clones.

j_gene | v_gene | d_gene | abundance | CDR3aa | CDR3nt
TRBJ2-7 | TRBV4-1 | - | - | CASSHEVGDYEQYF | TGCGCCAGCAGCCACGAGGTGGGGGACTACGAGCAGTACTTC
TRBJ2-7 | TRBV5-1 | - | few | CASSLRTFDQDYEQYF | TGCGCCAGCAGCTTGCGGACGTTCGACCAAGATTACGAGCAGTACTTC
TRBJ2-7 | TRBV6-2/TRBV6-3 | TRBD1 | - | CASSSLTGIDEQYF | TGTGCCAGCAGTTCCTTGACAGGGATCGACGAGCAGTACTTC
TRBJ1-5 | TRBV4-3 | - | - | CASSQVRTANQPQHF | TGCGCCAGCAGCCAAGTGCGGACAGCCAATCAGCCCCAGCATTTT
TRBJ2-2 | TRBV5-1 | - | few | CASGLNSGQPRVTGELFF | TGCGCCAGCGGCTTAAACTCCGGACAACCCCGTGTCACCGGGGAGCTGTTTTTT
TRBJ2-1 | TRBV5-1 | TRBD1 | - | CASSSRQGTNEQFF | TGCGCCAGCAGCTCGCGACAGGGGACAAATGAGCAGTTCTTC
TRBJ1-6 | TRBV5-5 | TRBD1 | few | CASSFLQGISPLHF | TGTGCCAGCAGCTTCCTACAGGGGATTTCACCCCTCCACTTT
TRBJ2-3 | TRBV7-2 | - | few | CASSSRGVGDTQYF | TGTGCCAGCAGCTCCAGGGGAGTTGGTGATACGCAGTATTTT
TRBJ1-5 | TRBV12-3/TRBV12-4 | - | few | CASSLAGRAGQPQHF | TGTGCCAGCAGTTTAGCAGGCAGGGCGGGTCAGCCCCAGCATTTT
TRBJ2-1 | TRBV7-9 | - | many | CASMWSMGQFF | TGTGCCAGCATGTGGTCGATGGGGCAGTTCTTC
TRBJ1-5 | TRBV6-2/TRBV6-3 | - | - | CASSYPVQLDYSNQPQHF | TGTGCCAGCAGTTACCCGGTTCAGCTGGATTATAGCAATCAGCCCCAGCATTTT
TRBJ2-3 | TRBV7-2 | TRBD1 | many | CASSSRTGTGRTDTQYF | TGTGCCAGCAGCTCCCGAACCGGGACAGGGAGGACAGATACGCAGTATTTT
TRBJ2-3 | TRBV4-3 | - | many | CASSKRFPSVRADTQYF | TGCGCCAGCAGCAAAAGATTCCCCTCGGTGAGGGCAGATACGCAGTATTTT
TRBJ2-3 | TRBV7-9 | - | few | CASSLAHTDTQYF | TGTGCCAGCAGCTTAGCGCACACAGATACGCAGTATTTT
TRBJ2-6 | TRBV12-5 | - | - | CASNGPSSGANVLTF | TGTGCTAGTAATGGCCCCTCATCCGGGGCCAACGTCCTGACTTTC
TRBJ1-5 | TRBV10-2 | - | - | CASSPGDAQPQHF | TGCGCCAGCAGCCCCGGGGACGCCCAGCCCCAGCATTTT
TRBJ1-6 | TRBV7-6 | - | few | CASSPGQPTSSYNSPLHF | TGTGCCAGCAGCCCGGGGCAGCCCACATCCTCCTATAATTCACCCCTCCACTTT
TRBJ1-2 | TRBV7-8 | - | few | CASSKVVVNYGYTF | TGTGCCAGCAGTAAGGTCGTGGTAAACTATGGCTACACCTTC
TRBJ2-1 | TRBV7-2 | - | few | CASSIGVARADEQFF | TGTGCCAGCAGCATAGGGGTCGCCCGGGCAGATGAGCAGTTCTTC
TRBJ2-7 | TRBV12-3/TRBV12-4 | - | - | CASSYYSSYEQYF | TGTGCCAGCAGTTACTACAGCTCCTACGAGCAGTACTTC
TRBJ2-1 | TRBV13 | - | - | CASSLGIPGDEQFF | TGTGCCAGCAGCTTAGGGATCCCAGGGGATGAGCAGTTCTTC
TRBJ1-2 | TRBV7-8 | TRBD1 | - | CASSLDRGHGYTF | TGTGCCAGCAGCTTGGACAGGGGCCATGGCTACACCTTC
TRBJ1-2 | TRBV11-2 | - | few | CASSRSALRQGFTF | TGTGCCAGCAGCCGTTCGGCATTGCGCCAGGGGTTCACCTTC
TRBJ1-2 | TRBV4-2 | TRBD1 | few | CASSQERGGGYGYTF | TGTGCCAGCAGCCAAGAGAGAGGGGGCGGCTATGGCTACACCTTC
TRBJ2-2 | TRBV5-5 | TRBD2 | many | CASIVGSRGGTGELFF | TGTGCCAGCATCGTTGGATCCCGGGGGGGCACCGGGGAGCTGTTTTTT
TRBJ2-3 | TRBV7-8 | TRBD1 | many | CAGQGIEDTQYF | TGTGCGGGACAGGGAATCGAGGATACGCAGTATTTT
TRBJ2-5 | TRBV13 | - | - | CASSSRGAQETQYF | TGTGCCAGCAGCTCCCGGGGGGCTCAAGAGACCCAGTACTTC
TRBJ2-7 | TRBV14 | - | - | CASSQVAPGPKNEQYF | TGTGCCAGCAGCCAAGTCGCGCCGGGCCCTAAGAACGAGCAGTACTTC
TRBJ1-2 | TRBV19 | - | - | CASIGEVAYGYTF | TGTGCCAGTATTGGCGAAGTCGCCTATGGCTACACCTTC
TRBJ2-7 | TRBV7-6 | - | few | CASSPMDGSYEQYF | TGTGCCAGCAGCCCCATGGACGGATCCTACGAGCAGTACTTC
TRBJ1-1 | TRBV7-9 | - | many | CASSPRTERNTEAFF | TGTGCCAGCAGCCCACGGACGGAACGAAACACTGAAGCTTTCTTT
TRBJ2-6 | TRBV5-4 | - | few | CASSLSSGGSGANVLTF | TGTGCCAGCAGCTTGAGTTCCGGGGGCTCTGGGGCCAACGTCCTGACTTTC